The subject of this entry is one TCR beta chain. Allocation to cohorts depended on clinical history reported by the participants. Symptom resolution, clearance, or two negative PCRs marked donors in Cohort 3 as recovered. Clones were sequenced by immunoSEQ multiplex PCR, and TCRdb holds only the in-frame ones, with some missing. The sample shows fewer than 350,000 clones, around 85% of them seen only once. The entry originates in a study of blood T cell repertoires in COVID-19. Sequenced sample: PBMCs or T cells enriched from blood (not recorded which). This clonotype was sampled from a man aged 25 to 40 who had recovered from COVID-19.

The CDR3 loop is CATSDPDRTYNEQFF. The CDR3 bases are TGTGCCACCAGTGATCCCGACAGGACATACAATGAGCAGTTCTTC. This rearrangement joins TRBV24-1 to TRBJ2-1, with D possibly matching TRBD1 (6 bases). Germline V gene sequence: CDR1 KGHDR, CDR2 SFDVKD. V lost 3 bases to trimming and J lost 4 bases, with 12 bases between them. The CDR3 runs 15 residues.